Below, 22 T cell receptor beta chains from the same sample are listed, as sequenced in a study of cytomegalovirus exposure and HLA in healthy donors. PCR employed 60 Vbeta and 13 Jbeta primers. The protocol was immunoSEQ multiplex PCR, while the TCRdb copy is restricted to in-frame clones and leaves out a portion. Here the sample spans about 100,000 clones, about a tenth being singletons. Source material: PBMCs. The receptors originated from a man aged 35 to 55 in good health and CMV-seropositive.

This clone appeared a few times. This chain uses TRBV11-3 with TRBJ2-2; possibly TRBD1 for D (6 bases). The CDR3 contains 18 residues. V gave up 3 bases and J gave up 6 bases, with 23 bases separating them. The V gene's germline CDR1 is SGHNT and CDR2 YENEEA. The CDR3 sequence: CASSFADSLFLLPGELFF. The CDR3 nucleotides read TGTGCCAGCAGCTTTGCGGACAGCCTGTTTCTACTTCCCGGGGAGCTGTTTTTT.

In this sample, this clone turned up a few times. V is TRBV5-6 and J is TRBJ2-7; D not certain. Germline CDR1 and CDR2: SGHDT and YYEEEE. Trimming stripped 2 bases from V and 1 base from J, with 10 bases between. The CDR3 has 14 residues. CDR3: CASSFSSRSYEQYF. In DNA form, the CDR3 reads TGTGCCAGCAGCTTTTCTTCGCGGTCCTACGAGCAGTACTTC.

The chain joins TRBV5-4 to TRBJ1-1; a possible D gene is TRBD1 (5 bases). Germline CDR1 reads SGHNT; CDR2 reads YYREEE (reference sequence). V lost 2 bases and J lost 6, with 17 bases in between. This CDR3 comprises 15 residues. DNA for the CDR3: TGTGCCAGCAGCTTCCCAACGGGGGTAAGAGCTGAAGCTTTCTTT. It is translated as CASSFPTGVRAEAFF.

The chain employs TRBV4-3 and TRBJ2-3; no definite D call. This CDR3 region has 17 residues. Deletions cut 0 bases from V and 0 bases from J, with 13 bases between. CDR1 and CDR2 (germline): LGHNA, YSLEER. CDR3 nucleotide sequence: TGCGCCAGCAGCCAAGATCGAAACTTCCTTAGCACAGATACGCAGTATTTT. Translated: CASSQDRNFLSTDTQYF.

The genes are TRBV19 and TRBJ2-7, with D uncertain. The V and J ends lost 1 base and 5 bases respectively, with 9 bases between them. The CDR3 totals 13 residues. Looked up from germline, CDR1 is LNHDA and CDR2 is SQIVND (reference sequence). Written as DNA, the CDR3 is TGTGCCAGTAGTATAGTGACGGCGGACGAGCAGTACTTC. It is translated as CASSIVTADEQYF.

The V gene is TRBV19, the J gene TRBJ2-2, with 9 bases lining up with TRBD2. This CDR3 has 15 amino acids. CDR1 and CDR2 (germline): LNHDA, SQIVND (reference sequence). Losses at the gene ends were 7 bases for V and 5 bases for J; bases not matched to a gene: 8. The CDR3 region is CASILAGTGTGELFF. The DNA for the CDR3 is TGTGCCAGTATTCTAGCGGGAACGGGAACCGGGGAGCTGTTTTTT. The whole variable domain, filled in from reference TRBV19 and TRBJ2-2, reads DGGITQSPKYLFRKEGQNVTLSCEQNLNHDAMYWYRQDPGQGLRLIYYSQIVNDFQKGDIAEGYSVSREKKESFPLTVTSAQKNPTAFYLCASILAGTGTGELFFGEGSRLTVL.

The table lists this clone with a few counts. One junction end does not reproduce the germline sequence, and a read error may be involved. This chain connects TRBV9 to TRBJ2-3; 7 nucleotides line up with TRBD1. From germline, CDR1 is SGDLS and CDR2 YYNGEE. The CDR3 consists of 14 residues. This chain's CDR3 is CASRVLGGTDKQYF. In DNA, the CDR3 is TGTGCCAGCAGAGTCTTAGGGGGCACAGATAAGCAGTATTTT.

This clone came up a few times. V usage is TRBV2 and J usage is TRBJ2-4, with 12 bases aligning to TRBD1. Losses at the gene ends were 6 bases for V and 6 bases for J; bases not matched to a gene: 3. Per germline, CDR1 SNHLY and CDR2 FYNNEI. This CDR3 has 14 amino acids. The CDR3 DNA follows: TGTGCCAGCAGATTGGGACAGGGGGCAAACATTCAGTACTTC. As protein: CASRLGQGANIQYF.

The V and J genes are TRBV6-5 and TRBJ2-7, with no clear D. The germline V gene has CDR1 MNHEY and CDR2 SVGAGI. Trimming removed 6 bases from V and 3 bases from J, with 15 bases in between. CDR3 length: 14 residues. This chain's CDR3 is CASSRETSYYEQYF. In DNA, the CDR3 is TGTGCCAGCAGCAGAGAGACTTCTTACTACGAGCAGTACTTC.

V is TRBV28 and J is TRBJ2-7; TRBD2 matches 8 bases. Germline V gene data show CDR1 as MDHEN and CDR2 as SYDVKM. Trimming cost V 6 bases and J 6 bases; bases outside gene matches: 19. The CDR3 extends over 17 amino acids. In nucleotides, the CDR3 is TGTGCCAGCAGCCCCCTCAGTACGGGAGGGCTCCGAGGCGAGCAGTACTTC. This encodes CASSPLSTGGLRGEQYF.

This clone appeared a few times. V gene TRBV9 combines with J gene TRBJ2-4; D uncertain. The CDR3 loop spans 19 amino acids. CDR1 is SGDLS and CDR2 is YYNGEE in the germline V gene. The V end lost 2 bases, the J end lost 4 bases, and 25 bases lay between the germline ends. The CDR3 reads CASSVGRGVSNPEKNIQYF. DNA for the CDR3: TGTGCCAGCAGCGTGGGTAGAGGAGTTAGTAACCCCGAGAAAAACATTCAGTACTTC.

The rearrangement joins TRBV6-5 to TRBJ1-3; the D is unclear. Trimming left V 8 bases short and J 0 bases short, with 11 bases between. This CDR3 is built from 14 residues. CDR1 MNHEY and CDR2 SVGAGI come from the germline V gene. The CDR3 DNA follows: TGTGCCAGCGTTCCGACGGGCTCTGGAAACACCATATATTTT. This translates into CASVPTGSGNTIYF.

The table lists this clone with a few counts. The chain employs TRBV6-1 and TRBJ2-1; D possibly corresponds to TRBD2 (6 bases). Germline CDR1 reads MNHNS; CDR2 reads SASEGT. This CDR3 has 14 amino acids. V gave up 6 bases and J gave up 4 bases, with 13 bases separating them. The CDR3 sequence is CASSLAEPYNEQFF. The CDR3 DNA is TGTGCCAGCAGCTTAGCGGAACCTTACAATGAGCAGTTCTTC.

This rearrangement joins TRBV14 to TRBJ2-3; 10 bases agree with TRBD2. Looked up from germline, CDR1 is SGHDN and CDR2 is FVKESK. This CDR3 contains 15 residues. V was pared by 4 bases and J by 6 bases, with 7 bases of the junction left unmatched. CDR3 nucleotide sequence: TGTGCCAGCAGCCCCTGGACTAGCGGTGGGGATACGCAGTATTTT. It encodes CASSPWTSGGDTQYF.

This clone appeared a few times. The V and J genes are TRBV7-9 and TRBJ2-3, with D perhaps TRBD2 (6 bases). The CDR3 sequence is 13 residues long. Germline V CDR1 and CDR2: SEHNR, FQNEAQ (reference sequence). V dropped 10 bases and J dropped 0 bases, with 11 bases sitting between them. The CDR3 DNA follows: TGTGCCACCCAAAGCGGGAGCACAGATACGCAGTATTTT. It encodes CATQSGSTDTQYF.

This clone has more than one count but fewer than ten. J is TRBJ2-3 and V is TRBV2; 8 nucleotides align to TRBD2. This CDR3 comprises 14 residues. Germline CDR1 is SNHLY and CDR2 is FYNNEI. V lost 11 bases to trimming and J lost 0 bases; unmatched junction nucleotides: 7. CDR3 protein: CAGREGRSTDTQYF. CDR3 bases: TGTGCCGGACGGGAGGGCCGAAGCACAGATACGCAGTATTTT.

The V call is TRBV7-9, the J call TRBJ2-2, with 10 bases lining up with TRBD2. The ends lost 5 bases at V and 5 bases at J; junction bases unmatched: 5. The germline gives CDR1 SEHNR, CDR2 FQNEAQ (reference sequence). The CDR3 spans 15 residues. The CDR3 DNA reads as TGTGCCAGCAGCAAGCGGGAGGGCCGTACCGGGGAGCTGTTTTTT. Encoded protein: CASSKREGRTGELFF. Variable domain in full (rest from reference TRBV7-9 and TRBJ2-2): DTGVSQNPRHKITKRGQNVTFRCDPISEHNRLYWYRQTLGQGPEFLTYFQNEAQLEKSRLLSDRFSAERPKGSFSTLEIQRTEQGDSAMYLCASSKREGRTGELFFGEGSRLTVL.

In DNA, the CDR3 is TGCAGCGGCCGAGTTGTTAACACCGGGGAGCTGTTTTTT. Protein product: CSGRVVNTGELFF. The rearrangement joins TRBV29-1 to TRBJ2-2; D unresolved. The ends were cut back, 7 bases at V and 2 bases at J, with 11 bases in the middle. This CDR3 is built from 13 residues. The germline CDR1 and CDR2 sequences are SQVTM and ANQGSEA.

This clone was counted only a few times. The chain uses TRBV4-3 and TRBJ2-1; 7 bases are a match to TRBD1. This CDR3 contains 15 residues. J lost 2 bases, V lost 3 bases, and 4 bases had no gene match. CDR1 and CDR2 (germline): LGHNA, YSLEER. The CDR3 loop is CASSHGDSAYNEQFF. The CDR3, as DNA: TGCGCCAGCAGCCATGGGGACAGTGCCTACAATGAGCAGTTCTTC.

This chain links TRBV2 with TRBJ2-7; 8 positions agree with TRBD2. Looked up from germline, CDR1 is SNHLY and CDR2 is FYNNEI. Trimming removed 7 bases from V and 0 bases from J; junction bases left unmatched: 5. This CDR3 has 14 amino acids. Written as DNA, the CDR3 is TGTGCCAGCATCGGGGCGGGAGGCTCCTACGAGCAGTACTTC. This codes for CASIGAGGSYEQYF. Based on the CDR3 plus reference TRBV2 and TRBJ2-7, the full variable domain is EPEVTQTPSHQVTQMGQEVILRCVPISNHLYFYWYRQILGQKVEFLVSFYNNEISEKSEIFDDQFSVERPDGSNFTLKIRSTKLEDSAMYFCASIGAGGSYEQYFGPGTRLTVT.

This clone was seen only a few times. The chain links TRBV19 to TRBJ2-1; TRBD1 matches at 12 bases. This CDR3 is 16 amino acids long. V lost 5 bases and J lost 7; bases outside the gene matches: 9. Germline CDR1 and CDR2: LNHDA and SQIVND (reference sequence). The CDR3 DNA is TGTGCCAGTAGTCCACAGGGGACAGGGGGCCTGAATGAGCAGTTCTTC. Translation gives CASSPQGTGGLNEQFF.

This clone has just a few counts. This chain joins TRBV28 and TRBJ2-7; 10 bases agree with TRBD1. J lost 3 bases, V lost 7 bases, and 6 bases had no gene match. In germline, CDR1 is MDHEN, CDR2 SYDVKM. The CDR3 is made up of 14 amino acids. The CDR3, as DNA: TGTGCCAGCAAACCGGGACAGGGGTACTACGAGCAGTACTTC. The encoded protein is CASKPGQGYYEQYF.